The rows below give T cell receptor beta chains drawn from one sample of a study of cytomegalovirus exposure and HLA in healthy donors. The data were produced by immunoSEQ multiplex PCR, yet TCRdb's version contains in-frame clones alone and is incomplete. Altogether around 130,000 clones are present, roughly three quarters being singletons, with the ten largest covering 3.1%. Sequenced sample: PBMCs. Receptor source: a man aged 25-45 years in good health and CMV-seronegative. The CDR3 runs from the conserved cysteine through the conserved F or W. The D gene is left open where the match is weak.

J	V	D	CDR3
TRBJ2-5	TRBV6-1	-	CASSISVETQYF
TRBJ2-1	TRBV4-3	TRBD2	CASSRTSFGYNEQFF
TRBJ2-1	TRBV7-3	-	CASSLNLYNEQFF
TRBJ2-3	TRBV4-1	TRBD1	CASSLRQGGDTQYF
TRBJ2-1	TRBV30	TRBD1	CAWNKRDRGQFEQFF
TRBJ2-2	TRBV7-2	TRBD1	CASSFGQANTGELFF
TRBJ2-1	TRBV7-2	TRBD2	CASSFGGEGYNEQFF
TRBJ2-1	TRBV5-1	-	CASSLLGPNEQFF
TRBJ2-7	TRBV19	-	CASRYSEGTPIYEQYF
TRBJ2-1	TRBV5-5	TRBD1	CASSARQGAHEQFF
TRBJ2-3	TRBV19	TRBD1	CASSRGQLSTDTQYF
TRBJ2-2	TRBV29-1	TRBD1	CSVLTGGWTGELFF
TRBJ2-7	TRBV6-5	TRBD1	CASSLLAGGSYEQYF
TRBJ2-5	TRBV7-2	TRBD2	CASSLPSGNQETQYF
TRBJ2-3	TRBV6-5	TRBD2	CASRTSGVTDTQYF
TRBJ1-1	TRBV11-1	-	CASSLQRQNTEAFF
TRBJ1-4	TRBV7-9	-	CASSLGRGTTNEKLFF
TRBJ1-2	TRBV4-2	-	CASSQDHQGTRGYTF
TRBJ2-3	TRBV7-2	-	CASSLPLSGTDTQYF
TRBJ2-1	TRBV6-5	TRBD1	CASSYGQGPYNEQFF
TRBJ2-1	TRBV7-2	-	CASSLRGAGTDNEQFF
TRBJ2-1	TRBV7-3	-	CASSLVRGEQFF
TRBJ2-5	TRBV5-4	-	CASSLVSESQAQYF
TRBJ1-6	TRBV30	-	CAWSNTGFSPLHF